This record looks at one TCR beta chain sequence and its context. The data derive from a study of blood T cell repertoires in COVID-19. About the study: The United States, Italy and Spain were the sources of the acute and convalescent COVID-19 samples. Sources were T cells, B-cell-depleted T cells, or PBMCs; the material itself was cDNA or gDNA.

In the original workflow: For nucleated cells, counts were estimated from reference gene primer amplification. Profiled with immunoSEQ multiplex PCR; TCRdb holds only in-frame clones, not every one. The V and J calls and clone size were taken over from that table, and D and trimming were inferred from the DNA. The sample records more than 65,000 clones, about 80% being singletons. Trimming shortened V by 0 bases and J by 3 bases, and 9 bases separated the two germline ends. Per germline, CDR1 MGHRA and CDR2 YSYEKL. This CDR3 has 15 amino acids. This sequence joins TRBV4-1 and TRBJ2-1; D not certain. The sequence was obtained from a woman in her sixties or seventies with acute or convalescent COVID-19. Sequencing used peripheral blood. Written as DNA, the CDR3 is TGCGCCAGCAGCCAAGATCCCGTATACTACAATGAGCAGTTCTTC. Amino acid sequence: CASSQDPVYYNEQFF.